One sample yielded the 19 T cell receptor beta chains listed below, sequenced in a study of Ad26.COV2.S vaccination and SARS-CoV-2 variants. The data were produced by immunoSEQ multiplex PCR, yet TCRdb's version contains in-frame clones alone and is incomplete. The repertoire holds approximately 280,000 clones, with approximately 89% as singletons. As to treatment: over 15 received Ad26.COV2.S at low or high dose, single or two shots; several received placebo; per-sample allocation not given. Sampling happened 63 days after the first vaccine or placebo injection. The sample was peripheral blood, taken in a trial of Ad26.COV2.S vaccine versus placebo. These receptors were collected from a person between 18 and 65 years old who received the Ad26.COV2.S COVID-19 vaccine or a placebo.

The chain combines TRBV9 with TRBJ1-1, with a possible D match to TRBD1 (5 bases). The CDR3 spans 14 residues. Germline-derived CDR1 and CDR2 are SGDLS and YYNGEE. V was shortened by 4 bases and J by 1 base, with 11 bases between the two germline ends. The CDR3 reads CASSRQPQNTEAFF. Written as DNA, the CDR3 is TGTGCCAGCAGCAGACAGCCTCAGAACACTGAAGCTTTCTTT.

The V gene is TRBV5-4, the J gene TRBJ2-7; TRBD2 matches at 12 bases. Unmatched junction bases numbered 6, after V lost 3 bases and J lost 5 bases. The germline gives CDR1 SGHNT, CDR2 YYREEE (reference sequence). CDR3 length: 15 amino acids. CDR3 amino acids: CASSSRTSGAHEQYF. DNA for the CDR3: TGTGCCAGCAGCTCCAGGACTAGCGGGGCCCACGAGCAGTACTTC.

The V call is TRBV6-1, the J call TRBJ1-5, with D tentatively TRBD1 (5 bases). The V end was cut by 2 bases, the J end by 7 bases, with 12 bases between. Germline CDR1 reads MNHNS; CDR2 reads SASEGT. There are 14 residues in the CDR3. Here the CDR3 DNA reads TGTGCCAGCAGTGAATTCGGGGGGGGACAGCCCCAGCATTTT. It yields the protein CASSEFGGGQPQHF.

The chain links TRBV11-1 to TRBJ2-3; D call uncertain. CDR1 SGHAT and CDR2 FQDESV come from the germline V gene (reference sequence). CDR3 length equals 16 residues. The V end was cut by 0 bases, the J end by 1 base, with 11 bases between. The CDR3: CASSLARSGGTDTQYF. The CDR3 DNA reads TGTGCCAGCAGCTTAGCGAGGAGTGGCGGCACAGATACGCAGTATTTT.

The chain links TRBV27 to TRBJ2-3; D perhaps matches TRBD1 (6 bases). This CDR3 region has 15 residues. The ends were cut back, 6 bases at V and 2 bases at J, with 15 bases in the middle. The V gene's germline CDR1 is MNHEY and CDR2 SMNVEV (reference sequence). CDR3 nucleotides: TGTGCCAGCAGAAACGACAGGATTTACACAGATACGCAGTATTTT. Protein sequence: CASRNDRIYTDTQYF.

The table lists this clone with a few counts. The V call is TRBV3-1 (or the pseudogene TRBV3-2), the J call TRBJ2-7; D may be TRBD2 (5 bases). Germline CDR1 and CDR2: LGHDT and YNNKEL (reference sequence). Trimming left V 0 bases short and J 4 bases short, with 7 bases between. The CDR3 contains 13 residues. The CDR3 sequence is CASSQDPGYEQYF. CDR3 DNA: TGTGCCAGCAGCCAAGATCCGGGGTACGAGCAGTACTTC.

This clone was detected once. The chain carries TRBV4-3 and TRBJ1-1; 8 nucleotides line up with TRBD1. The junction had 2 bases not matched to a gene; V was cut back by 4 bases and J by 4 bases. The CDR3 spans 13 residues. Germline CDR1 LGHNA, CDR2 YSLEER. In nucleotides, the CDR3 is TGCGCCAGCAGCCGTACAGGGGGCACTGAAGCTTTCTTT. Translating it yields CASSRTGGTEAFF.

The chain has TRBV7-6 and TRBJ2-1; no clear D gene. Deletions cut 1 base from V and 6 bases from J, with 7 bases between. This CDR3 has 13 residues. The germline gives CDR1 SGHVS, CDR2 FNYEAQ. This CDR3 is CASSLEVSNEQFF. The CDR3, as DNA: TGTGCCAGCAGCTTAGAAGTTTCCAATGAGCAGTTCTTC.

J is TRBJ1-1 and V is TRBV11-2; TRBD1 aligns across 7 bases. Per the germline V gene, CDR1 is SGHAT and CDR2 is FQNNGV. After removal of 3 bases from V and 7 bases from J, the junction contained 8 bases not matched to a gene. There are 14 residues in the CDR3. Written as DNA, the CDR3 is TGTGCCAGCAGCTTCGACAGGGCCTCGGGTGAAGCTTTCTTT. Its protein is CASSFDRASGEAFF.

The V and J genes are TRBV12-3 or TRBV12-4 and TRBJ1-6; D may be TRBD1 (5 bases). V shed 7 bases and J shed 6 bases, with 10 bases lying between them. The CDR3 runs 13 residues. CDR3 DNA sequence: TGTGCCAGCAATGGGCAGGGTAATTCACCCCTCCACTTT. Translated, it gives CASNGQGNSPLHF.

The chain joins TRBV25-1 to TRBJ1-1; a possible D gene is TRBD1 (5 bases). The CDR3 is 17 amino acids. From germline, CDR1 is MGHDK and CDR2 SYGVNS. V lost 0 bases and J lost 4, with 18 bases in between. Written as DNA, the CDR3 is TGTGCCAGCAGTGAATATGCCGGCCGAGGGGAATCCACTGAAGCTTTCTTT. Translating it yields CASSEYAGRGESTEAFF.

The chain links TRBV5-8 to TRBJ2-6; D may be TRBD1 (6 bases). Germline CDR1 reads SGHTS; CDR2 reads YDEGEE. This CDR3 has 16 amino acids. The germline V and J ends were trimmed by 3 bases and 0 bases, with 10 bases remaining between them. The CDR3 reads CASSSQGSSGANVLTF. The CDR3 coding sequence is TGTGCCAGCAGCTCACAGGGAAGCTCTGGGGCCAACGTCCTGACTTTC.

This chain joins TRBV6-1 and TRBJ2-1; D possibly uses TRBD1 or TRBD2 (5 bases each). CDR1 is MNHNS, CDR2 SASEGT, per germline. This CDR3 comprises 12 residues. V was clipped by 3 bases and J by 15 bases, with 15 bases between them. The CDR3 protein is CASSDLRGRGFF. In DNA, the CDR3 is TGTGCCAGCAGTGACCTCCGGGGCCGGGGGTTCTTC.

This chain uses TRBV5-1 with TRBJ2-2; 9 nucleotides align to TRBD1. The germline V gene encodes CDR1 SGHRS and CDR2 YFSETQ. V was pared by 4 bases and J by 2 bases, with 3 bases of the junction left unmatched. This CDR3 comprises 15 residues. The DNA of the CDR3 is TGCGCCAGCAGCCAGGGACAGGGAAACACCGGGGAGCTGTTTTTT. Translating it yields CASSQGQGNTGELFF. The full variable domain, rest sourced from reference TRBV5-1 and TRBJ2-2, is KAGVTQTPRYLIKTRGQQVTLSCSPISGHRSVSWYQQTPGQGLQFLFEYFSETQRNKGNFPGRFSGRQFSNSRSEMNVSTLELGDSALYLCASSQGQGNTGELFFGEGSRLTVL.

This CDR3 is CASSQDRHYGYTF. For the CDR3, the DNA is TGTGCCAGCAGCCAGGACCGGCACTATGGCTACACCTTC. V gene TRBV7-2 combines with J gene TRBJ1-2, with unresolved D. The V and J ends lost 5 bases and 3 bases respectively, with 10 bases between them. The CDR3 extends over 13 amino acids. Germline CDR1 and CDR2: SGHTA and FQGNSA.

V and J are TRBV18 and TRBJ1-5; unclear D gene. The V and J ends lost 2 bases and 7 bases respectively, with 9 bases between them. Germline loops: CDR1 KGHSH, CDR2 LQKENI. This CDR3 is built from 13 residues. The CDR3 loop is CASSPGSKQPQHF. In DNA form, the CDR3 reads TGTGCCAGCTCACCAGGCTCCAAACAGCCCCAGCATTTT.

DNA for the CDR3: TGTGCCTGGAGTGTGCTGGGTGGAAACACCATATATTTT. It codes for CAWSVLGGNTIYF. The rearrangement links TRBV30 to TRBJ1-3; D uncertain. The CDR3 spans 13 residues. The germline V gene encodes CDR1 GTSNPN and CDR2 SVGIG (reference sequence). Trimming pared 0 bases from V and 3 bases from J, leaving 6 bases between.

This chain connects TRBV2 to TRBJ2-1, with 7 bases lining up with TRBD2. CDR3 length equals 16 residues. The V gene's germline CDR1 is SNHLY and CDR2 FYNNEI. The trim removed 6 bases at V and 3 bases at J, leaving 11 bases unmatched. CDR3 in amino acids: CASRGGLVDYYNEQFF. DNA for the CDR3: TGTGCCAGCAGGGGAGGACTAGTCGACTACTACAATGAGCAGTTCTTC.

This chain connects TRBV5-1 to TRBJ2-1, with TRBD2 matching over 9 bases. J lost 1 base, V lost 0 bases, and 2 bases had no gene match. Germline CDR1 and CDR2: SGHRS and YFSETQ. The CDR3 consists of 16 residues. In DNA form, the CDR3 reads TGCGCCAGCAGCTTGGCACTAGCGGGTTCCTACAATGAGCAGTTCTTC. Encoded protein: CASSLALAGSYNEQFF.